This T cell receptor beta chain is from a study of CD8 T cell repertoires and HIV-1 epitope variants. In the study overall: T cells were stimulated with Twenty-five Gag and Nef peptides separately. Controls included no peptide, Ebola AY9 epitope, and a CMV, EBV, flu pool. 1M T cells were kept uncultured as a baseline.

The trim removed 5 bases at V and 8 bases at J, leaving 6 bases unmatched. Germline V gene data show CDR1 as LNHDA and CDR2 as SQIVND (reference sequence). The CDR3 is made up of 13 amino acids. With regard to this clone: Its antigen is not identified.

Some clones are missing from TCRdb's copy, which holds only in-frame ones; the method was immunoSEQ multiplex PCR. The repertoire holds about 5,600 clones, with around 60% as singletons. This TCR came from a male donor with HIV. The chain couples TRBV19 to TRBJ2-1; 7 bases match TRBD1. The sample taken for sequencing was cultured CD8+ T cells derived from PBMCs. CDR3 coding DNA: TGTGCCAGTAGTTACAGGGGTTCGGATGAGCAGTTCTTC. Its protein is CASSYRGSDEQFF.